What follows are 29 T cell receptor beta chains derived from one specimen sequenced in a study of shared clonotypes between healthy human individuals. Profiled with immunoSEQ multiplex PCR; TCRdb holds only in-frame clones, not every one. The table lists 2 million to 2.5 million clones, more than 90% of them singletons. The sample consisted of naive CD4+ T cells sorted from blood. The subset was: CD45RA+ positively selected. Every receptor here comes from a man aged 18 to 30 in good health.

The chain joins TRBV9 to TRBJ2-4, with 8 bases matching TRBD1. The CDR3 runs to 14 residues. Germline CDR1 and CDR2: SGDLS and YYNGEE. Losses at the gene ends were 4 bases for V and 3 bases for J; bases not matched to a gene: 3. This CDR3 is CASSTTGGKNIQYF. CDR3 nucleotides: TGTGCCAGCAGCACTACAGGGGGCAAAAACATTCAGTACTTC.

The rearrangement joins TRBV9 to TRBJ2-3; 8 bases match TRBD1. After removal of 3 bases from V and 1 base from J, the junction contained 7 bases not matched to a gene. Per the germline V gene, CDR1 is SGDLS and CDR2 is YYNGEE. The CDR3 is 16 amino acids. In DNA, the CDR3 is TGTGCCAGCAGCGCTGCTACGGGACAGGGCACAGATACGCAGTATTTT. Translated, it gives CASSAATGQGTDTQYF.

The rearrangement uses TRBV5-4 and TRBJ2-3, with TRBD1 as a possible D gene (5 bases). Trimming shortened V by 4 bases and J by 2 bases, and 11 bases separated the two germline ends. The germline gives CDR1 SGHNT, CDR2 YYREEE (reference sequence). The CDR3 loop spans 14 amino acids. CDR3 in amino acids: CASSVDSFTDTQYF. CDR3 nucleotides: TGTGCCAGCAGCGTCGACAGCTTCACAGATACGCAGTATTTT.

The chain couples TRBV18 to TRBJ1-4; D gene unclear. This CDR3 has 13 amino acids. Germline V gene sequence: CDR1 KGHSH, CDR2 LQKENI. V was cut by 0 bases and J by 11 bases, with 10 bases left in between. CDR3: CASSPPSIDKLFF. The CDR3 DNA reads TGTGCCAGCTCACCACCGTCGATCGACAAACTGTTTTTT.

The CDR3 DNA follows: TGTGCCAGCAGTTACTCAGGACGGGGGTACAATGAGCAGTTCTTC. Translating it yields CASSYSGRGYNEQFF. The chain couples TRBV6-5 to TRBJ2-1; D possibly corresponds to TRBD2 (6 bases). This CDR3 has 15 residues. V shed 0 bases and J shed 4 bases, with 10 bases lying between them. Germline values: CDR1 MNHEY, CDR2 SVGAGI.

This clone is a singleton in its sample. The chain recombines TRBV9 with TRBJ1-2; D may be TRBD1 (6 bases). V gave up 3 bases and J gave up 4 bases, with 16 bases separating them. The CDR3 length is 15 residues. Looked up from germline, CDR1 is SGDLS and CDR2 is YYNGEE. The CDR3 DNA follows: TGTGCCAGCAGCGCGCTAACAGGGTCGGGCTATGGCTACACCTTC. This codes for CASSALTGSGYGYTF.

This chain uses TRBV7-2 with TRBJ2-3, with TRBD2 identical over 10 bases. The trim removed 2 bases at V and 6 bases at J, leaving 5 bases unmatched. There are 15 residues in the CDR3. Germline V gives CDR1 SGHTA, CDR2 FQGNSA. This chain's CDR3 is CASSLNLAGADTQYF. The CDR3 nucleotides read TGTGCCAGCAGCTTAAACCTAGCGGGAGCGGATACGCAGTATTTT.

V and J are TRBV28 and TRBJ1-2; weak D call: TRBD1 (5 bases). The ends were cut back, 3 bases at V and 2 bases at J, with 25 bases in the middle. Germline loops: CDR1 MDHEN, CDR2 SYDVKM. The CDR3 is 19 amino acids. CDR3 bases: TGTGCCAGCAGTTTTTGGAACTCGGGAGGAGGGGACCAAAACTATGGCTACACCTTC. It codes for CASSFWNSGGGDQNYGYTF.

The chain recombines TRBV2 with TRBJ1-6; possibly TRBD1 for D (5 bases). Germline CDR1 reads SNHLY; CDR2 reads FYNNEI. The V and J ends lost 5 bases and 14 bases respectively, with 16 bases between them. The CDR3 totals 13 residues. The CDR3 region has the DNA TGTGCCAGCAGTTCCCGGGGACTTCGAGCCCTCCACTTT. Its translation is CASSSRGLRALHF.

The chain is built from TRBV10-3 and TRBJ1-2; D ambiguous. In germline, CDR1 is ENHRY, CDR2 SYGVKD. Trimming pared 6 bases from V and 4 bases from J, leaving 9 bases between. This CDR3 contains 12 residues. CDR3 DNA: TGTGCCATCAGGGAAGAATCCTATGGCTACACCTTC. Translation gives CAIREESYGYTF.

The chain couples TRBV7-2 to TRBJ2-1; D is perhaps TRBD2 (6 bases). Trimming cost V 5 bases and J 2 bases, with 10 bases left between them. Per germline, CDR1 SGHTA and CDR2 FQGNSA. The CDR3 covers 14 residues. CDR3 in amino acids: CASSRPSAYNEQFF. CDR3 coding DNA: TGTGCCAGCAGCAGGCCTAGCGCCTACAATGAGCAGTTCTTC. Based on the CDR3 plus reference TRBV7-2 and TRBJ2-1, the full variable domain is GAGVSQSPSNKVTEKGKDVELRCDPISGHTALYWYRQSLGQGLEFLIYFQGNSAPDKSGLPSDRFSAERTGGSVSTLTIQRTQQEDSAVYLCASSRPSAYNEQFFGPGTRLTVL.

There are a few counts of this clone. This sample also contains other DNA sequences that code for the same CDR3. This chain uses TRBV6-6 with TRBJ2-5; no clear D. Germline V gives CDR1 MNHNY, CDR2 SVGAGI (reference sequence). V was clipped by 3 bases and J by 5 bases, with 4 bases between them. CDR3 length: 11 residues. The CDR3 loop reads CASSYGETQYF. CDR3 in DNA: TGTGCCAGCAGTTATGGGGAGACCCAGTACTTC.

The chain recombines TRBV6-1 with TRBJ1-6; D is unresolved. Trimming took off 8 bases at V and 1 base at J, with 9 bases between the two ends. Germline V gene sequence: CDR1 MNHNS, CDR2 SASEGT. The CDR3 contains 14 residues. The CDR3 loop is CASRGSSYNSPLHF. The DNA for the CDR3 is TGTGCCAGCCGGGGTTCTTCCTATAATTCACCCCTCCACTTT.

The CDR3 is CATTPGTGATDTQYF. The CDR3 region has the DNA TGTGCCACCACGCCCGGGACAGGGGCAACAGATACGCAGTATTTT. This chain joins TRBV6-1 and TRBJ2-3; 10 nucleotides agree with TRBD1. This CDR3 region has 15 residues. Germline V gives CDR1 MNHNS, CDR2 SASEGT. Losses at the gene ends were 10 bases for V and 3 bases for J; bases not matched to a gene: 10.

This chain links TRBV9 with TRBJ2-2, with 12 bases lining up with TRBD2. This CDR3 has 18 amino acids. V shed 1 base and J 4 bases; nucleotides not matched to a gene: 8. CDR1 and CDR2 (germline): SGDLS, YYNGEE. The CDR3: CASSVSLATSGGTGELFF. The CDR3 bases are TGTGCCAGCAGCGTAAGTTTGGCGACTAGCGGGGGCACCGGGGAGCTGTTTTTT.

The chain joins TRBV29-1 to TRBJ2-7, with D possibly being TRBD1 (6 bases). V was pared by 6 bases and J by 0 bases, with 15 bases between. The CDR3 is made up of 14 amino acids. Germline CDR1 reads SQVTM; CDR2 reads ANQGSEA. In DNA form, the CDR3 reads TGCAGCGTCCCCCGGGACACCATCTCCTACGAGCAGTACTTC. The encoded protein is CSVPRDTISYEQYF.

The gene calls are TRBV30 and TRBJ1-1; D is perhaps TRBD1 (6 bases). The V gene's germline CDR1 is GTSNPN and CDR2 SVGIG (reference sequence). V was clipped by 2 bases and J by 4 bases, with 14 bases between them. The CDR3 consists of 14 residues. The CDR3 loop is CAWSPGQRGTEAFF. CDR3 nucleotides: TGTGCCTGGAGTCCCGGACAGAGGGGCACTGAAGCTTTCTTT.

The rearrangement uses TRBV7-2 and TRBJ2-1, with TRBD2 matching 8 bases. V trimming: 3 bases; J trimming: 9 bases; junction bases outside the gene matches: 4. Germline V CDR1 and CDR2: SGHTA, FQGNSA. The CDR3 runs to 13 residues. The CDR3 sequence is CASSFDGRVEQFF. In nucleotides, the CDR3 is TGTGCCAGCAGCTTCGACGGGAGGGTTGAGCAGTTCTTC.

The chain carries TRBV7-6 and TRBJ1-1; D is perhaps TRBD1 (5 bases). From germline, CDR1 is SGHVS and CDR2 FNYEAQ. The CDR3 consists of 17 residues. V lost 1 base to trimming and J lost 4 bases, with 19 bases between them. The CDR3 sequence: CASSLEGAGLGTTEAFF. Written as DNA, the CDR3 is TGTGCCAGCAGCTTAGAAGGGGCAGGGCTTGGGACCACTGAAGCTTTCTTT.

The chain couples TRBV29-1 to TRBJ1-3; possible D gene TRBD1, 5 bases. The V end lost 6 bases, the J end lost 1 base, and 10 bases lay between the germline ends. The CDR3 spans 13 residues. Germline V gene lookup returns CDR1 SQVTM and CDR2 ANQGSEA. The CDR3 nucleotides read TGCAGCGTGCCCCAGGGATCTGGAAACACCATATATTTT. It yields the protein CSVPQGSGNTIYF.

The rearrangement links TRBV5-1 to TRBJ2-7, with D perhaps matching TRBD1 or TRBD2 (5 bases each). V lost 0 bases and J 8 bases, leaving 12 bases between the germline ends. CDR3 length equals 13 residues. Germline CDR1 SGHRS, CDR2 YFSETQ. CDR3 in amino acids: CASSLGDLGQQYF. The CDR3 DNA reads TGCGCCAGCAGCTTGGGGGACCTTGGTCAGCAGTACTTC.

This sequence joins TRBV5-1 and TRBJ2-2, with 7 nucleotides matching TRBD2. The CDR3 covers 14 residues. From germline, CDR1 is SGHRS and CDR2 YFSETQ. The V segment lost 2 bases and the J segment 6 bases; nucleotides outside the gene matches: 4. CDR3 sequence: CASSLIAGPGELFF. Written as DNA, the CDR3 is TGCGCCAGCAGCTTAATAGCGGGTCCCGGGGAGCTGTTTTTT. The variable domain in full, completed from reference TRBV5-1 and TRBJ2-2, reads KAGVTQTPRYLIKTRGQQVTLSCSPISGHRSVSWYQQTPGQGLQFLFEYFSETQRNKGNFPGRFSGRQFSNSRSEMNVSTLELGDSALYLCASSLIAGPGELFFGEGSRLTVL.

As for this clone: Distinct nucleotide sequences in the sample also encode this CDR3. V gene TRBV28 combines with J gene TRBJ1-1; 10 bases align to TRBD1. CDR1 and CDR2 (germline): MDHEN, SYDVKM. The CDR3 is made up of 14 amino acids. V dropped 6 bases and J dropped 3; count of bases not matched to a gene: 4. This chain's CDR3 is CASSRQGADTEAFF. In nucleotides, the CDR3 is TGTGCCAGCAGCCGACAGGGGGCGGACACTGAAGCTTTCTTT.

DNA for the CDR3: TGTGCCAGCAGTTACGGTGCGGGCGTAGGATACGAGCAGTACTTC. Protein: CASSYGAGVGYEQYF. The rearrangement joins TRBV6-5 to TRBJ2-7; TRBD2 might be the D (5 bases). This CDR3 contains 15 residues. V was cut by 2 bases and J by 4 bases, with 15 bases left in between. Germline V lookup: CDR1 MNHEY, CDR2 SVGAGI.

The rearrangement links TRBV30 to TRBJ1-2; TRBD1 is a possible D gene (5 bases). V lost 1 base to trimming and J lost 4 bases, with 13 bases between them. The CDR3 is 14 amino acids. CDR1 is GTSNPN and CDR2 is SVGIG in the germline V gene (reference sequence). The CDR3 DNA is TGTGCCTGGAGTGAGGGGCGGACAAGCTATGGCTACACCTTC. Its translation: CAWSEGRTSYGYTF.

CDR3 sequence (DNA): TGCAGCGCCTCAGGACCCCCGGCAGCTGAGCAGTTCTTC. Translating it yields CSASGPPAAEQFF. The chain links TRBV29-1 to TRBJ2-1; no clear D gene. With 7 bases removed from V and 9 bases from J, the gap between germline ends came to 19 bases. The CDR3 is 13 amino acids. The germline V gene encodes CDR1 SQVTM and CDR2 ANQGSEA.

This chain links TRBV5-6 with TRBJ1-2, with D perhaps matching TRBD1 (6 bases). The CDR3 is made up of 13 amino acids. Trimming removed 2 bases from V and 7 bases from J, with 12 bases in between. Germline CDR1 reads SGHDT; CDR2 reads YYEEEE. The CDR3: CASSFGGAGGYTF. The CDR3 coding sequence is TGTGCCAGCAGCTTCGGGGGCGCGGGTGGCTACACCTTC.

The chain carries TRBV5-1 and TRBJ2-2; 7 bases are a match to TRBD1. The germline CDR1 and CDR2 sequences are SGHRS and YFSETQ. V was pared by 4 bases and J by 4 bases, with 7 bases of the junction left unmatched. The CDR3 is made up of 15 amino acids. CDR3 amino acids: CASSPATGSTGELFF. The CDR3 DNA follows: TGCGCCAGCAGCCCGGCGACAGGGAGCACCGGGGAGCTGTTTTTT.

CDR3 protein: CATSRKGYEQFF. The CDR3 DNA follows: TGTGCCACCTCTCGAAAGGGCTATGAGCAGTTCTTC. V is TRBV28 and J is TRBJ2-1; unclear D gene. Germline V gene lookup returns CDR1 MDHEN and CDR2 SYDVKM. CDR3 length: 12 amino acids. V gave up 10 bases and J gave up 8 bases, with 15 bases separating them.